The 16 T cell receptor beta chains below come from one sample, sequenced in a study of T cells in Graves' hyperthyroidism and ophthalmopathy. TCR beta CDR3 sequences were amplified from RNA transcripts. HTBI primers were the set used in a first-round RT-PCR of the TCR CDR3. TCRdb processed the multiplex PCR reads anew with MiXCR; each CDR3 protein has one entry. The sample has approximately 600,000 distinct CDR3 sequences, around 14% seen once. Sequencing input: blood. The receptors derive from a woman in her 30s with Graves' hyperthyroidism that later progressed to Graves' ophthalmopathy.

The CDR3 region has the DNA TGTGCCAGCAGTGATCCCGGATTGACGAATGAGCAGTTCTTC. It translates to CASSDPGLTNEQFF. The rearrangement links TRBV25-1 to TRBJ2-1; D is unclear. This CDR3 has 14 residues. Germline CDR1 is MGHDK and CDR2 is SYGVNS. V was shortened by 3 bases and J by 7 bases, with 13 bases between the two germline ends.

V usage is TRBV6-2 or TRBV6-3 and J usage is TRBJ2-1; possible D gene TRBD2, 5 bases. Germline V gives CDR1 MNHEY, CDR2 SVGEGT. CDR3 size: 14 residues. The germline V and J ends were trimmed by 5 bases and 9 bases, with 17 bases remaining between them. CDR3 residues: CASSVLSLSGEQFF. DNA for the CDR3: TGTGCCAGCAGTGTCCTATCCCTAAGCGGTGAGCAGTTCTTC.

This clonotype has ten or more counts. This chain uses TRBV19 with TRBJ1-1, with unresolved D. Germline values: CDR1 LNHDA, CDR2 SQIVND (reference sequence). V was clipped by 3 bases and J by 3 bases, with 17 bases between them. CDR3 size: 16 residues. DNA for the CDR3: TGTGCCAGTAGTATTACGAGGGCGCGGATGGACACTGAAGCTTTCTTT. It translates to CASSITRARMDTEAFF.

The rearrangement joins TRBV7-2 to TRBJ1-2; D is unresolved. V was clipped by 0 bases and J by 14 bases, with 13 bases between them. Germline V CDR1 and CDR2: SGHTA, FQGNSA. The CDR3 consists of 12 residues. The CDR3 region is CASSLALTSETF. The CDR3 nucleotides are TGTGCCAGCAGCTTAGCCCTAACGTCGGAAACCTTC. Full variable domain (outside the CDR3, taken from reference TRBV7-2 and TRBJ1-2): GAGVSQSPSNKVTEKGKDVELRCDPISGHTALYWYRQSLGQGLEFLIYFQGNSAPDKSGLPSDRFSAERTGGSVSTLTIQRTQQEDSAVYLCASSLALTSETFGSGTRLTVV.

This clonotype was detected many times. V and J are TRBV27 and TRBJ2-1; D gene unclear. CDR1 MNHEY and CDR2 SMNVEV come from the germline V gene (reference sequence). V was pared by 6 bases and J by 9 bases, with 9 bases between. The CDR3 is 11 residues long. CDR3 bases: TGTGCCAGCAGCCCCGGTGGTGAGCAGTTCTTC. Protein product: CASSPGGEQFF.

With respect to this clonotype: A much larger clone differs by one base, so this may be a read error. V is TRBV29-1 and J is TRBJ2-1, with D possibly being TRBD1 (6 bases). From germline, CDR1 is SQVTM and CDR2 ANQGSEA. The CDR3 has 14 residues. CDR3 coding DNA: TGCAGCGCACTGGGACATCCCCTAAACAATGAGCAGTGCTTC. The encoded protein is CSALGHPLNNEQCF.

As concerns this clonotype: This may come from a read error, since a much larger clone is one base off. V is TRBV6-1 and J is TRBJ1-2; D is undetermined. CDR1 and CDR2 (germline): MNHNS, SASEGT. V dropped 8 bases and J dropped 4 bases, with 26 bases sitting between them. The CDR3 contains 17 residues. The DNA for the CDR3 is TGTGCCAGCCTTGCACCGCAGACAACGACTGCCTTCTATGGCTACACCTTC. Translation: CASLAPQTTTAFYGYTF.

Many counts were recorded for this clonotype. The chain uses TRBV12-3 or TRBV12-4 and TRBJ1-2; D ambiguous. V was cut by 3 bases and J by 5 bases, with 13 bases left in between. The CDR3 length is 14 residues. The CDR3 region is CASSFALGEYGYTF. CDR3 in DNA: TGTGCCAGCAGTTTCGCTTTGGGCGAATATGGCTACACCTTC.

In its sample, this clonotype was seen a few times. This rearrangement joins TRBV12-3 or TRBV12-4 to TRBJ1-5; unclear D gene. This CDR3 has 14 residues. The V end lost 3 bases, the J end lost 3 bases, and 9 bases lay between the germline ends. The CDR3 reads CASSFQENNQPQHF. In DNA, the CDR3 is TGTGCCAGCAGTTTCCAGGAGAACAATCAGCCCCAGCATTTT.

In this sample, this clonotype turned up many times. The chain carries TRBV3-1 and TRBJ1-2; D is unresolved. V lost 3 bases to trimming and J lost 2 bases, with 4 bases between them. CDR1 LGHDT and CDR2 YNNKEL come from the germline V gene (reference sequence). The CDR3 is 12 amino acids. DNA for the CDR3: TGTGCCAGCAGCCAGGGGAACTATGGCTACACCTTC. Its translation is CASSQGNYGYTF.

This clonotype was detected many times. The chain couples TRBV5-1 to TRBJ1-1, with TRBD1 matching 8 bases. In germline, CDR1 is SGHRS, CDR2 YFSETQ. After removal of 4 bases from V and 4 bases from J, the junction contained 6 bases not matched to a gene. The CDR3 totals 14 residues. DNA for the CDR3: TGCGCCAGCAGCCTCCCAGACAGGGGCACTGAAGCTTTCTTT. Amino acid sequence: CASSLPDRGTEAFF.

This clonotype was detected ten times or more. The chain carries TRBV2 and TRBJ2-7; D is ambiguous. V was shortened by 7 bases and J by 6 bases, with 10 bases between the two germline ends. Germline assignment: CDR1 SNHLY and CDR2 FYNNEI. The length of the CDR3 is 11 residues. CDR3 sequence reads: CASTGSLEQYF. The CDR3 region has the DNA TGTGCCAGCACGGGCTCCCTCGAGCAGTACTTC.

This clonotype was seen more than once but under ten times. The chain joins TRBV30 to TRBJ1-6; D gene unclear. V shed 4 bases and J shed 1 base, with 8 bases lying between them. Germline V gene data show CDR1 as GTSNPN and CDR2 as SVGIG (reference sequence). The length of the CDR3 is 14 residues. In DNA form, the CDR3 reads TGTGCCTGGAACGGGGAATCCTATAATTCACCCCTCCACTTT. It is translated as CAWNGESYNSPLHF.

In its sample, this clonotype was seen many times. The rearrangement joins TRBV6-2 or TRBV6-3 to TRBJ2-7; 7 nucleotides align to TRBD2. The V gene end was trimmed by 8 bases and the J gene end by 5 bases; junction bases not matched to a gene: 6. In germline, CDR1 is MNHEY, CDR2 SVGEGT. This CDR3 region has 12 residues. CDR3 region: CASHSGADEQYF. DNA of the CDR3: TGTGCCAGCCACAGCGGGGCCGACGAGCAGTACTTC.

As DNA, the CDR3 is TGTGCCTCCCAGATACAGGGAAAAGACGAGCAGTACTTC. Its protein product is CASQIQGKDEQYF. The chain recombines TRBV7-9 with TRBJ2-7, with a tentative D call TRBD1 (6 bases). V lost 11 bases and J lost 5, with 19 bases in between. Per germline, CDR1 SEHNR and CDR2 FQNEAQ (reference sequence). The CDR3 length is 13 residues.

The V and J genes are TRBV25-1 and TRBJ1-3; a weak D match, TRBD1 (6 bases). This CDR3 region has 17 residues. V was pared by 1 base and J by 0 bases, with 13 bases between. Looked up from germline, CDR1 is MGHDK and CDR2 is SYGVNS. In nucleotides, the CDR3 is TGTGCCAGCAGTGAATCTCGCGGGGGCCTCTCTGGAAACACCATATATTTT. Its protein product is CASSESRGGLSGNTIYF.